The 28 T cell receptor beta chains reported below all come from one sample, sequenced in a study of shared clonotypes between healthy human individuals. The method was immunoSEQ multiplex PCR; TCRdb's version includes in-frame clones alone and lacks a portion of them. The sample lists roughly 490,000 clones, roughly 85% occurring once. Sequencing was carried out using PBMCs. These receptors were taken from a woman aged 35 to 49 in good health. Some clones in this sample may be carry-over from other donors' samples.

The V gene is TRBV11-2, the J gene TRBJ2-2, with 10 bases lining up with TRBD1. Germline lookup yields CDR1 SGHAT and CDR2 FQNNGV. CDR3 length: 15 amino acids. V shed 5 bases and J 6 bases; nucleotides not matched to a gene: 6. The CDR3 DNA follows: TGTGCCAGCAGCAGAGACAGGGGGCGTTCCGGGGAGCTGTTTTTT. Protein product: CASSRDRGRSGELFF.

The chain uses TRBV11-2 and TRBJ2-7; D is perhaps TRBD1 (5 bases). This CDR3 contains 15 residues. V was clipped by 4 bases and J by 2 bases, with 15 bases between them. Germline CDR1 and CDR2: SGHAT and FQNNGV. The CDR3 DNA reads TGTGCCAGCAGCTCTATGACAGACAATACCTACGAGCAGTACTTC. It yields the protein CASSSMTDNTYEQYF.

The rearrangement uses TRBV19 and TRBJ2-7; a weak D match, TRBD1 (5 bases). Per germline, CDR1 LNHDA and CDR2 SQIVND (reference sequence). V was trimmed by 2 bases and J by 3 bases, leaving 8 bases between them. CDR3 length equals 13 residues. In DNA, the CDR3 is TGTGCCAGTAGTATATCCAGGGACTACGAGCAGTACTTC. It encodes CASSISRDYEQYF.

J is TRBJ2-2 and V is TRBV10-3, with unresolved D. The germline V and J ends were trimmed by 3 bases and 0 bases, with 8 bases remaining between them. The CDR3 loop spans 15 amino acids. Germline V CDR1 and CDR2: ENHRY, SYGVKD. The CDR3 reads CAISDSYTNTGELFF. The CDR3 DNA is TGTGCCATCAGTGATTCTTACACGAACACCGGGGAGCTGTTTTTT.

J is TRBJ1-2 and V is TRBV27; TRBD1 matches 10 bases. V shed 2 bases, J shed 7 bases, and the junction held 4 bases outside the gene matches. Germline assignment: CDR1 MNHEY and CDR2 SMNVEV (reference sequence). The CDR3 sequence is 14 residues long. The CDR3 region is CASSLRDRGSGYTF. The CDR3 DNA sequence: TGTGCCAGCAGTTTAAGGGACAGGGGCAGTGGCTACACCTTC.

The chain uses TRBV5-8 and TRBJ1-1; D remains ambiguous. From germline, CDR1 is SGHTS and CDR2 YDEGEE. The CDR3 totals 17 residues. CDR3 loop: CREPQLMDEQSNTEAFF. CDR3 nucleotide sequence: TGTCGAGAACCCCAGCTTATGGACGAACAGTCTAACACTGAAGCTTTCTTT.

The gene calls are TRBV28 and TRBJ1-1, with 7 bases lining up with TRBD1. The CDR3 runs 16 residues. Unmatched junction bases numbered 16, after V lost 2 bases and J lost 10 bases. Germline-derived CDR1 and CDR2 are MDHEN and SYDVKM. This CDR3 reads CASSLTGTAALRGAFF. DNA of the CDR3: TGTGCCAGCAGTTTAACCGGGACAGCTGCCTTGCGTGGAGCTTTCTTT.

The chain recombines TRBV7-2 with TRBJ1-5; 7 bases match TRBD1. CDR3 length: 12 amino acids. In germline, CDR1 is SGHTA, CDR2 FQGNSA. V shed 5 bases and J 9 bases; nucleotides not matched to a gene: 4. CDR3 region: CASSPQGTPQHF. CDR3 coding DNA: TGTGCCAGCAGCCCACAGGGGACGCCCCAGCATTTT.

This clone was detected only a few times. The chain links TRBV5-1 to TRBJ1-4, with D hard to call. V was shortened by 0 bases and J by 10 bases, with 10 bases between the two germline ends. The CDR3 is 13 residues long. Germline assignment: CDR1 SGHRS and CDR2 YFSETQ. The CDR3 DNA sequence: TGCGCCAGCAGCTTGGATGTACCGGGAAAACTGTTTTTT. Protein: CASSLDVPGKLFF.

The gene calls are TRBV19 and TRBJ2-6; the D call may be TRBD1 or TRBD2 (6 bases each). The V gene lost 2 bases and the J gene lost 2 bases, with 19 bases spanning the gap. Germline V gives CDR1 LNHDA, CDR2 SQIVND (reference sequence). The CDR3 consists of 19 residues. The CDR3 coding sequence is TGTGCCAGTAGTATAAGCGGGCAGGGGCTGGTTACTGGGGCCAACGTCCTGACTTTC. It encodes CASSISGQGLVTGANVLTF.

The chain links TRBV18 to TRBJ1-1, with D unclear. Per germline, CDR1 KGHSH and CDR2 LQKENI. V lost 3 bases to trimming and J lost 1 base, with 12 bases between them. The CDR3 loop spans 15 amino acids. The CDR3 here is CASSPAGRGNTEAFF. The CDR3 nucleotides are TGTGCCAGCTCACCGGCTGGACGGGGGAACACTGAAGCTTTCTTT. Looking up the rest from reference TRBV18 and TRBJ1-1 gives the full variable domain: NAGVMQNPRHLVRRRGQEARLRCSPMKGHSHVYWYRQLPEEGLKFMVYLQKENIIDESGMPKERFSAEFPKEGPSILRIQQVVRGDSAAYFCASSPAGRGNTEAFFGQGTRLTVV.

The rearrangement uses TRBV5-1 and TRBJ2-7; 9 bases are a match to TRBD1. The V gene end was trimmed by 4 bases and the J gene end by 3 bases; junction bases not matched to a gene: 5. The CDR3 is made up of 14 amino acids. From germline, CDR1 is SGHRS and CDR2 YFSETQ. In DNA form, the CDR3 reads TGCGCCAGCAGCAGGGACAGGGAGGGCTACGAGCAGTACTTC. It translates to CASSRDREGYEQYF.

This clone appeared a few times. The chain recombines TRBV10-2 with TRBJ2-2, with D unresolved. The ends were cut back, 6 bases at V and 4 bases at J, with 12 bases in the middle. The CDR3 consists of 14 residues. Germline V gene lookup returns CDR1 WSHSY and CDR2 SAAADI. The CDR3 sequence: CASRGGWGTGELFF. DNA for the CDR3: TGCGCCAGCAGGGGCGGCTGGGGCACCGGGGAGCTGTTTTTT.

The DNA of the CDR3 is TGTGCCAGCAGCTTAGGGGGACAGTGGACCTACGAGCAGTACTTC. Protein product: CASSLGGQWTYEQYF. The J gene is TRBJ2-7, the V gene TRBV11-2; 7 bases line up with TRBD1. CDR3 size: 15 residues. Germline CDR1 SGHAT, CDR2 FQNNGV. V lost 1 base and J lost 2; bases outside the gene matches: 5.

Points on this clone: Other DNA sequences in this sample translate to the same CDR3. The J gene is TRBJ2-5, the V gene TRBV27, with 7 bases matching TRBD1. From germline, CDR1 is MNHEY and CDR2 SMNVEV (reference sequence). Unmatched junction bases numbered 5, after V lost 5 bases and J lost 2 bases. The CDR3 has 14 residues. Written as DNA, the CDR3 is TGTGCCAGCAGTCCAGGGGACAGTCAAGAGACCCAGTACTTC. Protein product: CASSPGDSQETQYF.

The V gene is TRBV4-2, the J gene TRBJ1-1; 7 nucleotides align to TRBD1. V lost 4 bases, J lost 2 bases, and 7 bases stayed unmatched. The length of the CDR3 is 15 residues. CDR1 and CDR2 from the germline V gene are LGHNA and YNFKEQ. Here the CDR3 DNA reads TGTGCCAGCAGCCGTAATCCAGGGGGAAACACTGAAGCTTTCTTT. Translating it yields CASSRNPGGNTEAFF.

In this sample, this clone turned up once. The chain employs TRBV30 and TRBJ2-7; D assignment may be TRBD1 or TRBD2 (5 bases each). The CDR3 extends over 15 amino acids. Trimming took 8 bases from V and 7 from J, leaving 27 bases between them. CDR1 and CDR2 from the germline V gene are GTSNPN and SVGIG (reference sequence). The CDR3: CASSHTLSGAREQYF. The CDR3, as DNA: TGTGCCAGCAGCCACACCTTGTCCGGGGCAAGGGAGCAGTACTTC.

The CDR3 bases are TGTGCCAGCAGTTTACTGGACTACGAGCAGTACTTC. This sequence encodes CASSLLDYEQYF. J is TRBJ2-7 and V is TRBV28; D is ambiguous. CDR1 MDHEN and CDR2 SYDVKM come from the germline V gene. The CDR3 is made up of 12 amino acids. Deletions cut 2 bases from V and 3 bases from J, with 5 bases between.

CDR3 sequence: CAWSSGRSNTGELFF. In DNA, the CDR3 is TGTGCCTGGAGTAGTGGCAGGTCGAACACCGGGGAGCTGTTTTTT. The chain is built from TRBV30 and TRBJ2-2; D not resolved. Germline CDR1 and CDR2: GTSNPN and SVGIG (reference sequence). The CDR3 totals 15 residues. V gave up 2 bases and J gave up 0 bases, with 10 bases separating them.

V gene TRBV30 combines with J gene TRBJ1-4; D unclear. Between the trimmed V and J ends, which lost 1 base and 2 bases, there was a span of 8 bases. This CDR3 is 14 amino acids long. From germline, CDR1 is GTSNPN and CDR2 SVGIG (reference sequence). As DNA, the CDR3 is TGTGCCTGGAGTGGCGGGCTTACTAATGAAAAACTGTTTTTT. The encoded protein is CAWSGGLTNEKLFF.

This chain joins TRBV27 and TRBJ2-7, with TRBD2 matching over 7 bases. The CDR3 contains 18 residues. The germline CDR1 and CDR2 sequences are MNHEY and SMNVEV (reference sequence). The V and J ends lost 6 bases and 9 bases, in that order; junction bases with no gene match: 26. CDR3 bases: TGTGCCAGCAGCCGCTCTCCAAACCGGGACTACACTACGATAGGGCAGTACTTC. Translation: CASSRSPNRDYTTIGQYF.

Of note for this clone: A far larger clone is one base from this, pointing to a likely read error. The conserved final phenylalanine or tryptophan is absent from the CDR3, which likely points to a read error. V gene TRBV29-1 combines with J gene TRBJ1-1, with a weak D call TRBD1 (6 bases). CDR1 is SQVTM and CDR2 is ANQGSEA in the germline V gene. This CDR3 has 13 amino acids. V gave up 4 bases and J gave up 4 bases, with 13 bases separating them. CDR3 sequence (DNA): TGCAGCGTTGCACAGGGCAGCGGCACTGAAGCTTTCTCT. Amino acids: CSVAQGSGTEAFS.

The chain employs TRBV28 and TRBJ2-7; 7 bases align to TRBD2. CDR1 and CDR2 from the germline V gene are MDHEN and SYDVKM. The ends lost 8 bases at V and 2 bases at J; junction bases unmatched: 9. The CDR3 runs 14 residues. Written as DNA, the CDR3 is TGTGCCAGCCAATGGAGCGGGGTCCCCTACGAGCAGTACTTC. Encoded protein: CASQWSGVPYEQYF.

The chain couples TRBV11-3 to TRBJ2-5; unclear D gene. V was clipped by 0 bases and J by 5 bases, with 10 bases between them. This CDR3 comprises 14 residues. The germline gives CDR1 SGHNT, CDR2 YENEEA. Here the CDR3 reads CASSLDSQAETQYF. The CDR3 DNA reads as TGTGCCAGCAGCTTAGATAGTCAGGCGGAGACCCAGTACTTC.

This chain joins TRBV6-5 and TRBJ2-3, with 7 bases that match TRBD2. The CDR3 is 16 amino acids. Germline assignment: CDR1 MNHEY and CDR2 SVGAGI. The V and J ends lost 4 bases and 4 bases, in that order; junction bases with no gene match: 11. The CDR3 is CASSSVFAGESDTQYF. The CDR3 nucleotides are TGTGCCAGCAGTTCCGTTTTTGCGGGAGAGTCAGATACGCAGTATTTT.

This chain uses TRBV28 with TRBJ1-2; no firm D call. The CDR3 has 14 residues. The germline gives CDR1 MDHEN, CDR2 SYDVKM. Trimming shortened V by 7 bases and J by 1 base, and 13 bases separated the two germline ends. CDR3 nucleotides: TGTGCCAGCACCCCTTTATCAGTTAACTATGGCTACACCTTC. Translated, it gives CASTPLSVNYGYTF.

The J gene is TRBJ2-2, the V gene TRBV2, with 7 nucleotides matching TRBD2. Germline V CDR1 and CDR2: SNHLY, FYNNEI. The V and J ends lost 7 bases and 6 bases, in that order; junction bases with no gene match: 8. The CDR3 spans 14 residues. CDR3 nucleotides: TGTGCCAGCATGTTCAGTGGGGGGGCCGGGGAGCTGTTTTTT. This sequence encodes CASMFSGGAGELFF.

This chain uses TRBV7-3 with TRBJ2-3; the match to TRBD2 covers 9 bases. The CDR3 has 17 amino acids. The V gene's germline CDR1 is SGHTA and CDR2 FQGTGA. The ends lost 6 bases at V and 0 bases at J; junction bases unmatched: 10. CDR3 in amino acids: CASSPPGGRVSTDTQYF. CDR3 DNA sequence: TGTGCCAGCAGTCCCCCTGGCGGGAGGGTTAGCACAGATACGCAGTATTTT. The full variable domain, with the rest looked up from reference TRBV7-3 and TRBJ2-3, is GAGVSQTPSNKVTEKGKYVELRCDPISGHTALYWYRQSLGQGPEFLIYFQGTGAADDSGLPNDRFFAVRPEGSVSTLKIQRTERGDSAVYLCASSPPGGRVSTDTQYFGPGTRLTVL.